One and the same sample provided the 27 T cell receptor beta chains below, sequenced in a study of shared clonotypes between healthy human individuals. Only in-frame clones appear in the TCRdb table, and some are missing; sequencing was by immunoSEQ multiplex PCR. Among more than 900,000 clones, about 80% were seen once, and the ten largest hold 0.6% to 0.75%. Sequencing used memory CD4+ T cells from PBMCs. Subset denoted: CD45RA-negative fraction. These receptors originate from a man younger than 30 in good health. Some clones in this sample may be carry-over from other donors' samples.

The chain joins TRBV27 to TRBJ2-7, with D maybe TRBD1 (5 bases). V was cut by 2 bases and J by 3 bases, with 8 bases left in between. Per the germline V gene, CDR1 is MNHEY and CDR2 is SMNVEV (reference sequence). The CDR3 sequence is 13 residues long. CDR3 sequence (DNA): TGTGCCAGCAGTTTAAACAGGAACTACGAGCAGTACTTC. Protein sequence: CASSLNRNYEQYF.

As concerns this clone: One base separates it from a far larger clone, so it is likely a read error. This sample also contains other DNA sequences that code for the same CDR3. This sequence joins TRBV29-1 and TRBJ1-1; D is ambiguous. CDR3 length equals 15 residues. The germline CDR1 and CDR2 sequences are SQVTM and ANQGSEA. The V end was cut by 6 bases, the J end by 0 bases, with 17 bases between. This chain's CDR3 is CSVGPGWGMNTEAFF. CDR3 DNA: TGCAGCGTCGGACCGGGGTGGGGAATGAACACTGAAGCTTTCTTT.

This chain joins TRBV5-1 and TRBJ1-2, with D possibly TRBD1 on 6 matching bases. The V end was cut by 4 bases, the J end by 10 bases, with 17 bases between. CDR3 size: 13 residues. The germline CDR1 and CDR2 sequences are SGHRS and YFSETQ. Written as DNA, the CDR3 is TGCGCCAGCAGCACAGGGACGGCGAGTGTCTACACCTTC. As protein: CASSTGTASVYTF.

This clone was detected once. This sample includes further DNA sequences coding for the same CDR3. The rearrangement links TRBV5-1 to TRBJ1-1; possible D gene TRBD1, 6 bases. Looked up from germline, CDR1 is SGHRS and CDR2 is YFSETQ. Trimming stripped 5 bases from V and 0 bases from J, with 11 bases between. This CDR3 contains 14 residues. CDR3 sequence reads: CASSSQGMNTEAFF. CDR3 sequence (DNA): TGCGCCAGCAGTTCACAGGGTATGAACACTGAAGCTTTCTTT.

As regards this clone: Other DNA variants within this sample encode the same CDR3. The rearrangement joins TRBV2 to TRBJ1-1, with no clear D. The CDR3 is made up of 13 amino acids. Germline CDR1 and CDR2: SNHLY and FYNNEI. Trimming stripped 4 bases from V and 0 bases from J, with 6 bases between. CDR3 DNA sequence: TGTGCCAGCAGTGCAGAAATGAACACTGAAGCTTTCTTT. It translates to CASSAEMNTEAFF. Looking up the rest from reference TRBV2 and TRBJ1-1 gives the full variable domain: EPEVTQTPSHQVTQMGQEVILRCVPISNHLYFYWYRQILGQKVEFLVSFYNNEISEKSEIFDDQFSVERPDGSNFTLKIRSTKLEDSAMYFCASSAEMNTEAFFGQGTRLTVV.

This clone was seen only a few times. The chain combines TRBV18 with TRBJ1-3; D gene uncertain. Germline CDR1 KGHSH, CDR2 LQKENI. The V and J ends lost 3 bases and 4 bases respectively, with 19 bases between them. This CDR3 comprises 17 residues. DNA of the CDR3: TGTGCCAGCTCACCGGGTATTCCTTCAACTCCAGGAAACACCATATATTTT. Translating gives CASSPGIPSTPGNTIYF.

The chain employs TRBV27 and TRBJ2-7; 8 nucleotides agree with TRBD2. After removal of 5 bases from V and 4 bases from J, the junction contained 4 bases not matched to a gene. The CDR3 has 13 residues. Germline CDR1 is MNHEY and CDR2 is SMNVEV (reference sequence). The CDR3 sequence: CASSPGGQYEQYF. CDR3 coding DNA: TGTGCCAGCAGTCCGGGGGGGCAATACGAGCAGTACTTC.

V and J are TRBV28 and TRBJ2-1; D not certain. The V end lost 4 bases, the J end lost 8 bases, and 6 bases lay between the germline ends. CDR3 length: 11 amino acids. CDR1 is MDHEN and CDR2 is SYDVKM in the germline V gene. For the CDR3, the DNA is TGTGCCAGCAGTTCATTGGATGAGCAGTTCTTC. It codes for CASSSLDEQFF.

The chain uses TRBV7-2 and TRBJ2-3; a possible D gene is TRBD1 (5 bases). The V gene's germline CDR1 is SGHTA and CDR2 FQGNSA. Trimming left V 1 base short and J 3 bases short, with 11 bases between. CDR3 size: 15 residues. CDR3 DNA sequence: TGTGCCAGCAGCTTAGGCTTAGGGGAAACAGATACGCAGTATTTT. Residues: CASSLGLGETDTQYF.

The genes are TRBV6-6 and TRBJ2-7; D is ambiguous. The CDR3 runs to 14 residues. V lost 0 bases and J 6 bases, leaving 12 bases between the germline ends. Germline CDR1 and CDR2: MNHNY and SVGAGI (reference sequence). CDR3 coding DNA: TGTGCCAGCAGTTACTCGGGATCTACGTCCGAGCAGTACTTC. Translating it yields CASSYSGSTSEQYF.

The rearrangement joins TRBV4-2 to TRBJ1-1; D gene unclear. This CDR3 is built from 16 residues. Germline CDR1 LGHNA, CDR2 YNFKEQ. Trimming cost V 0 bases and J 1 base, with 12 bases left between them. CDR3 in amino acids: CASSQEEFGRNTEAFF. The CDR3 coding sequence is TGTGCCAGCAGCCAAGAAGAATTCGGAAGGAACACTGAAGCTTTCTTT.

The rearrangement links TRBV28 to TRBJ2-2, with a possible D match to TRBD1 (5 bases). The CDR3 runs 17 residues. Per the germline V gene, CDR1 is MDHEN and CDR2 is SYDVKM. Between the trimmed V and J ends, which lost 1 base and 5 bases, there was a span of 17 bases. The CDR3 DNA sequence: TGTGCCAGCAGTTTATCCCCCCGCCAGGGTGGGACCGGGGAGCTGTTTTTT. Its protein is CASSLSPRQGGTGELFF.

This clone was recorded at least ten times. The V call is TRBV5-1, the J call TRBJ2-2, with D tentatively TRBD2 (6 bases). The V and J ends lost 3 bases and 7 bases respectively, with 19 bases between them. Germline values: CDR1 SGHRS, CDR2 YFSETQ. The CDR3 is 16 residues long. The CDR3 loop reads CASSSLAKAKDGELFF. DNA for the CDR3: TGCGCCAGCAGCTCTCTAGCGAAAGCTAAGGACGGGGAGCTGTTTTTT.

This chain joins TRBV27 and TRBJ2-1; D is possibly TRBD2 (5 bases). Germline V CDR1 and CDR2: MNHEY, SMNVEV (reference sequence). V dropped 2 bases and J dropped 4 bases, with 12 bases sitting between them. The CDR3 totals 15 residues. CDR3: CASSLRSSPYNEQFF. In DNA form, the CDR3 reads TGTGCCAGCAGTTTAAGGTCTAGCCCTTACAATGAGCAGTTCTTC.

The chain employs TRBV7-2 and TRBJ2-1, with no clear D. This CDR3 comprises 12 residues. The V gene lost 5 bases and the J gene lost 6 bases, with 8 bases spanning the gap. Germline-derived CDR1 and CDR2 are SGHTA and FQGNSA. The CDR3 loop is CASSRSSNEQFF. In nucleotides, the CDR3 is TGTGCCAGCAGCCGATCATCCAATGAGCAGTTCTTC.

J is TRBJ1-4 and V is TRBV19; possible D gene TRBD1, 6 bases. CDR1 and CDR2 from the germline V gene are LNHDA and SQIVND (reference sequence). The CDR3 runs 14 residues. The V and J ends lost 2 bases and 10 bases respectively, with 14 bases between them. As DNA, the CDR3 is TGTGCCAGTAGTATACAGCAGGGGACGGGAAAACTGTTTTTT. Its protein is CASSIQQGTGKLFF.

This clone was picked up a small number of times. The chain carries TRBV7-8 and TRBJ2-5; D not certain. The germline gives CDR1 SGHVS, CDR2 FQNEAQ. The CDR3 totals 16 residues. Trimming took 2 bases from V and 4 from J, leaving 17 bases between them. The CDR3, as DNA: TGTGCCAGCAGCTTATTCGCCGGTAGTACGGGAGAGACCCAGTACTTC. Amino acid sequence: CASSLFAGSTGETQYF.

This clone was observed a handful of times. V and J are TRBV4-2 and TRBJ2-1; 9 bases align to TRBD2. The CDR3 is made up of 15 amino acids. Germline V gives CDR1 LGHNA, CDR2 YNFKEQ. The V and J ends lost 2 bases and 5 bases, in that order; junction bases with no gene match: 4. The CDR3 sequence is CASSQQAGGNNEQFF. The CDR3 DNA reads as TGTGCCAGCAGCCAACAAGCGGGAGGCAACAATGAGCAGTTCTTC.

The chain couples TRBV2 to TRBJ2-1; D remains ambiguous. The germline gives CDR1 SNHLY, CDR2 FYNNEI. V lost 6 bases to trimming and J lost 6 bases, with 9 bases between them. CDR3 length equals 12 residues. For the CDR3, the DNA is TGTGCCAGCAGGGGCATCCCCAATGAGCAGTTCTTC. Protein product: CASRGIPNEQFF.

The chain links TRBV4-3 to TRBJ2-1; 7 bases match TRBD2. With 4 bases clipped from V and 0 bases from J, the junction kept 3 bases outside the gene matches. In germline, CDR1 is LGHNA, CDR2 YSLEER. CDR3 length equals 15 residues. The CDR3 sequence is CASSLGLGSYNEQFF. CDR3 nucleotide sequence: TGCGCCAGCAGCCTCGGACTAGGCTCCTACAATGAGCAGTTCTTC.

This chain links TRBV18 with TRBJ2-1, with D possibly being TRBD2 (6 bases). Germline V lookup: CDR1 KGHSH, CDR2 LQKENI. V was clipped by 0 bases and J by 10 bases, with 13 bases between them. CDR3 length: 14 residues. CDR3 in amino acids: CASSPPSGRGEQFF. In nucleotides, the CDR3 is TGTGCCAGCTCACCACCGTCGGGGCGGGGAGAGCAGTTCTTC.

A few counts support this clone. This chain links TRBV30 with TRBJ1-5; 7 nucleotides align to TRBD1. V lost 3 bases and J lost 0; bases outside the gene matches: 8. The CDR3 covers 16 residues. Germline CDR1 GTSNPN, CDR2 SVGIG (reference sequence). CDR3 DNA: TGTGCCTGGAGCCCGGGACAGCATTATAGCAATCAGCCCCAGCATTTT. It translates to CAWSPGQHYSNQPQHF.

The rearrangement links TRBV18 to TRBJ2-7, with D possibly TRBD1 on 6 matching bases. Germline CDR1 is KGHSH and CDR2 is LQKENI. V was clipped by 0 bases and J by 0 bases, with 12 bases between them. The CDR3 has 16 amino acids. The CDR3 reads CASSPPGRGSSYEQYF. The CDR3 DNA reads TGTGCCAGCTCACCACCGGGTAGGGGGAGCTCCTACGAGCAGTACTTC.

The J gene is TRBJ2-7, the V gene TRBV5-1; 11 bases fit TRBD2. This CDR3 contains 15 residues. The trim removed 1 base at V and 4 bases at J, leaving 4 bases unmatched. Germline V lookup: CDR1 SGHRS, CDR2 YFSETQ. CDR3 nucleotide sequence: TGCGCCAGCAGCTTGACAACTAGCGGGAGTTACGAGCAGTACTTC. As protein: CASSLTTSGSYEQYF.

The genes are TRBV27 and TRBJ2-7, with TRBD1 as a possible D gene (6 bases). V lost 6 bases and J lost 2, with 14 bases in between. CDR1 and CDR2 from the germline V gene are MNHEY and SMNVEV (reference sequence). The CDR3 sequence is 14 residues long. The CDR3 here is CASSRTGLAYEQYF. DNA of the CDR3: TGTGCCAGCAGCAGAACAGGGCTGGCCTACGAGCAGTACTTC.

The CDR3 sequence is CASSSSRGSVSGNTIYF. In DNA form, the CDR3 reads TGTGCCAGCAGTTCCTCGCGGGGTAGTGTATCTGGAAACACCATATATTTT. The chain joins TRBV28 to TRBJ1-3; D is unclear. The germline gives CDR1 MDHEN, CDR2 SYDVKM. With 4 bases removed from V and 1 base from J, the gap between germline ends came to 17 bases. The CDR3 sequence is 17 residues long.

This clone has more than one count but fewer than ten. The chain has TRBV28 and TRBJ2-5, with a possible D match to TRBD1 (6 bases). The DNA end is more similar to TRBJ2-7, so the J call may be wrong. Germline V gene lookup returns CDR1 MDHEN and CDR2 SYDVKM. The length of the CDR3 is 14 residues. The CDR3 protein is CASGGAGPTYEQYF. The CDR3 nucleotides read TGTGCCAGCGGGGGCGCGGGTCCTACCTACGAGCAGTACTTC.